What follows are 32 T cell receptor beta chains derived from one specimen sequenced in a study of PD-1 blockade in classical Hodgkin lymphoma. With no exception, relapse followed autologous stem cell transplantation in all patients, and brentuximab vedotin exposure varied. Method: immunoSEQ multiplex PCR; TCRdb's copy keeps in-frame clones and lacks some. The repertoire holds roughly 60,000 clones, more than 90% seen once, with about 9.6% in the top ten. The sample in question was peripheral blood mononuclear cells (PBMCs), obtained at baseline. All receptors derive from a human donor with classical Hodgkin lymphoma.

The chain recombines TRBV6-6 with TRBJ2-5, with TRBD1 as a possible D gene (5 bases). V gave up 0 bases and J gave up 5 bases, with 7 bases separating them. The CDR3 consists of 13 residues. The germline V gene has CDR1 MNHNY and CDR2 SVGAGI (reference sequence). The CDR3 here is CASSYSGVETQYF. The CDR3 coding sequence is TGTGCCAGCAGTTACTCAGGGGTGGAGACCCAGTACTTC.

This clone was counted a few times. This rearrangement joins TRBV2 to TRBJ1-1, with TRBD1 as a possible D gene (6 bases). The length of the CDR3 is 12 residues. Germline V gene data show CDR1 as SNHLY and CDR2 as FYNNEI. V was pared by 7 bases and J by 7 bases, with 13 bases between. The CDR3 loop is CASKGLTGEAFF. The DNA for the CDR3 is TGTGCCAGCAAAGGGCTGACAGGTGAAGCTTTCTTT.

This chain connects TRBV5-1 to TRBJ1-5; D call uncertain. V lost 3 bases and J lost 5, with 12 bases in between. CDR3 length equals 14 residues. Germline CDR1 reads SGHRS; CDR2 reads YFSETQ. The CDR3 protein is CASSSLAVYQPQHF. DNA of the CDR3: TGCGCCAGCAGCTCTTTAGCGGTTTATCAGCCCCAGCATTTT.

The rearrangement links TRBV6-5 to TRBJ2-7; no reliable D call. The V and J ends lost 2 bases and 0 bases respectively, with 8 bases between them. Germline V gene data show CDR1 as MNHEY and CDR2 as SVGAGI. The CDR3 totals 14 residues. The DNA of the CDR3 is TGTGCCAGCAGTTACCATAGCCTCTCCTACGAGCAGTACTTC. It is translated as CASSYHSLSYEQYF.

The chain carries TRBV5-1 and TRBJ2-5, with 9 bases matching TRBD1. The J call is doubtful: the DNA matches TRBJ2-7 better. Germline V lookup: CDR1 SGHRS, CDR2 YFSETQ. This CDR3 spans 16 amino acids. The CDR3 sequence: CASSFSSTGGTYEQYF. CDR3 bases: TGCGCCAGCAGCTTCTCGTCGACAGGGGGTACCTACGAGCAGTACTTC.

The V and J genes are TRBV7-9 and TRBJ2-7, with 9 positions matching TRBD1. This CDR3 has 16 residues. Germline values: CDR1 SEHNR, CDR2 FQNEAQ (reference sequence). With V trimmed by 1 base and J by 2 bases, 6 bases remained unmatched. In nucleotides, the CDR3 is TGTGCCAGCAGCTTAGGCCCGACAGGGGGTGCCTACGAGCAGTACTTC. This gives the protein CASSLGPTGGAYEQYF.

The chain is built from TRBV7-3 and TRBJ2-3; 9 bases align to TRBD2. The CDR3 loop spans 21 amino acids. The germline V gene encodes CDR1 SGHTA and CDR2 FQGTGA. The J segment lost 2 bases and the V segment lost 5 bases, leaving 23 bases of the junction unmatched. CDR3 amino acids: CASSAQGGRTGSGRYTDTQYF. DNA of the CDR3: TGTGCCAGCAGCGCCCAGGGTGGGCGAACCGGTAGCGGGAGATACACAGATACGCAGTATTTT.

This clone appeared a single time. The CDR3 nucleotides are TGTGCCAGCTCACCAGGAGCTGGAAACACCATATATTTT. This sequence encodes CASSPGAGNTIYF. V and J are TRBV18 and TRBJ1-3; no definite D call. The CDR3 has 13 amino acids. The germline V gene has CDR1 KGHSH and CDR2 LQKENI. V was pared by 2 bases and J by 2 bases, with 4 bases between.

This clone was seen a single time. The rearrangement joins TRBV7-9 to TRBJ2-7, with D perhaps matching TRBD1 (5 bases). The CDR3 loop spans 15 amino acids. Germline lookup yields CDR1 SEHNR and CDR2 FQNEAQ (reference sequence). V lost 5 bases, J lost 4 bases, and 18 bases lay in between. The CDR3 coding sequence is TGTGCCAGCAGCGTCGACGGATTAAGGGGTTACGAGCAGTACTTC. Translation: CASSVDGLRGYEQYF.

The CDR3 DNA is TGTGCCACCAGCGGAACCTTAGGGATAATTTCACCCCTCCACTTT. Translation gives CATSGTLGIISPLHF. V gene TRBV15 combines with J gene TRBJ1-6; D not certain. The V gene lost 5 bases and the J gene lost 9 bases, with 17 bases spanning the gap. The V gene's germline CDR1 is LNHNV and CDR2 YYDKDF (reference sequence). This CDR3 comprises 15 residues.

This clone was seen once. V usage is TRBV28 and J usage is TRBJ2-7; 8 nucleotides agree with TRBD2. This CDR3 spans 15 amino acids. From germline, CDR1 is MDHEN and CDR2 SYDVKM. Germline trimming cut 4 bases from V and 3 bases from J; bases unmatched to any gene: 8. DNA of the CDR3: TGTGCCAGCAGTTCGTCGAGCGGGAGTATCTACGAGCAGTACTTC. Protein sequence: CASSSSSGSIYEQYF.

This chain joins TRBV4-2 and TRBJ2-7, with D unresolved. V lost 1 base and J 2 bases, leaving 12 bases between the germline ends. CDR1 and CDR2 (germline): LGHNA, YNFKEQ. The CDR3 has 15 residues. The CDR3 region is CASSQGLRIPYEQYF. As DNA, the CDR3 is TGTGCCAGCAGCCAAGGACTTAGGATCCCCTACGAGCAGTACTTC.

CDR3 amino acids: CASSYSPDEKLFF. The CDR3 bases are TGTGCCAGCAGTTACTCACCAGATGAAAAACTGTTTTTT. This chain joins TRBV6-5 and TRBJ1-4; D remains ambiguous. The CDR3 spans 13 residues. V was cut by 0 bases and J by 6 bases, with 5 bases left in between. The germline CDR1 and CDR2 sequences are MNHEY and SVGAGI.

The genes are TRBV18 and TRBJ2-3, with a possible D match to TRBD2 (5 bases). The V gene's germline CDR1 is KGHSH and CDR2 LQKENI. This CDR3 spans 17 amino acids. The V end lost 3 bases, the J end lost 6 bases, and 22 bases lay between the germline ends. In DNA form, the CDR3 reads TGTGCCAGCTCACCCGGGATCTACTTTCTATATCACGATACGCAGTATTTT. Translating it yields CASSPGIYFLYHDTQYF.

The V and J genes are TRBV5-5 and TRBJ1-4, with unresolved D. The germline V gene has CDR1 SGHKS and CDR2 YYEKEE (reference sequence). CDR3 length: 16 amino acids. Trimming removed 4 bases at V and 5 bases at J, with 18 bases between. The CDR3 reads CASSLPTQVLNEKLFF. The CDR3 region has the DNA TGTGCCAGCAGCCTACCAACCCAGGTGCTGAATGAAAAACTGTTTTTT.

The rearrangement joins TRBV7-6 to TRBJ2-1, with 9 bases fitting TRBD2. The CDR3 loop spans 16 amino acids. The V and J ends lost 5 bases and 4 bases, in that order; junction bases with no gene match: 9. From germline, CDR1 is SGHVS and CDR2 FNYEAQ. As DNA, the CDR3 is TGTGCCAGCAGCCCCCATAGCGGGAGTTTGTACAATGAGCAGTTCTTC. Its protein is CASSPHSGSLYNEQFF. Drawing the rest from reference TRBV7-6 and TRBJ2-1, the complete variable domain is GAGVSQSPRYKVTKRGQDVALRCDPISGHVSLYWYRQALGQGPEFLTYFNYEAQQDKSGLPNDRFSAERPEGSISTLTIQRTEQRDSAMYRCASSPHSGSLYNEQFFGPGTRLTVL.

This CDR3 reads CAISAGVEEQYF. CDR3 nucleotide sequence: TGTGCCATCAGTGCAGGGGTTGAAGAGCAGTACTTC. The chain combines TRBV10-3 with TRBJ2-7; perhaps TRBD1 as D (6 bases). The CDR3 runs to 12 residues. Trimming pared 4 bases from V and 7 bases from J, leaving 11 bases between. CDR1 is ENHRY, CDR2 SYGVKD, per germline.

This sequence joins TRBV5-6 and TRBJ1-3; D call uncertain. Trimming removed 4 bases from V and 5 bases from J, with 7 bases in between. The length of the CDR3 is 12 residues. Germline CDR1 reads SGHDT; CDR2 reads YYEEEE. The CDR3 nucleotides read TGTGCCAGCAGCGGTGGACGAAACACCATATATTTT. The encoded protein is CASSGGRNTIYF.

J is TRBJ1-1 and V is TRBV9, with 8 nucleotides matching TRBD1. The CDR3 length is 17 residues. Germline assignment: CDR1 SGDLS and CDR2 YYNGEE. V trimming: 0 bases; J trimming: 0 bases; junction bases outside the gene matches: 7. CDR3 in DNA: TGTGCCAGCAGCGTAGCGGGAACAGGGGGAATGAACACTGAAGCTTTCTTT. Translation gives CASSVAGTGGMNTEAFF.

The rearrangement joins TRBV7-9 to TRBJ2-5, with 8 bases fitting TRBD2. J gave up 3 bases and V 5 bases, and 8 bases lay outside the gene matches. This CDR3 spans 15 amino acids. The germline V gene has CDR1 SEHNR and CDR2 FQNEAQ (reference sequence). DNA for the CDR3: TGTGCCAGCAGCGCGGTAGCGGGGCCCAAAGAGACCCAGTACTTC. This gives the protein CASSAVAGPKETQYF. The variable domain in full, completed from reference TRBV7-9 and TRBJ2-5, reads DTGVSQNPRHKITKRGQNVTFRCDPISEHNRLYWYRQTLGQGPEFLTYFQNEAQLEKSRLLSDRFSAERPKGSFSTLEIQRTEQGDSAMYLCASSAVAGPKETQYFGPGTRLLVL.

CDR3 DNA: TGCAGCGTGAACTCTGGGGCCAACGTCCTGACTTTC. It translates to CSVNSGANVLTF. The chain joins TRBV29-1 to TRBJ2-6, with unresolved D. V dropped 6 bases and J dropped 0 bases, with 3 bases sitting between them. Germline values: CDR1 SQVTM, CDR2 ANQGSEA. The CDR3 contains 12 residues.

This clone was observed a few times. V gene TRBV6-5 combines with J gene TRBJ1-1; D is perhaps TRBD1 (6 bases). V lost 2 bases, J lost 7 bases, and 14 bases lay in between. The germline gives CDR1 MNHEY, CDR2 SVGAGI. There are 14 residues in the CDR3. CDR3 sequence: CASSYDRRIGEAFF. Written as DNA, the CDR3 is TGTGCCAGCAGTTACGACAGGCGGATTGGTGAAGCTTTCTTT.

The V gene is TRBV29-1, the J gene TRBJ2-6, with D possibly being TRBD1 (6 bases). The V end lost 7 bases, the J end lost 4 bases, and 14 bases lay between the germline ends. CDR1 and CDR2 (germline): SQVTM, ANQGSEA. There are 14 residues in the CDR3. The CDR3 nucleotides read TGCAGCGCCACGGACAGTTACGGGGCCAACGTCCTGACTTTC. The encoded protein is CSATDSYGANVLTF.

The V gene is TRBV5-5, the J gene TRBJ2-1; 11 positions match TRBD1. The CDR3 is made up of 19 amino acids. The V gene's germline CDR1 is SGHKS and CDR2 YYEKEE (reference sequence). The trim removed 4 bases at V and 0 bases at J, leaving 12 bases unmatched. The CDR3 region is CASSRTGTGGSRSYNEQFF. The CDR3 DNA follows: TGTGCCAGCAGCCGTACCGGGACAGGGGGATCCCGCTCCTACAATGAGCAGTTCTTC.

V gene TRBV27 combines with J gene TRBJ1-1; D might be TRBD1 (6 bases). The CDR3 covers 15 residues. Per germline, CDR1 MNHEY and CDR2 SMNVEV (reference sequence). V lost 2 bases and J lost 0, with 10 bases in between. This CDR3 is CASSLTGHLNTEAFF. The CDR3 nucleotides are TGTGCCAGCAGTTTAACGGGACACCTGAACACTGAAGCTTTCTTT.

The J gene is TRBJ2-5, the V gene TRBV5-4; 8 bases match TRBD2. With V trimmed by 4 bases and J by 5 bases, 10 bases remained unmatched. The CDR3 is made up of 15 amino acids. Per germline, CDR1 SGHNT and CDR2 YYREEE (reference sequence). The CDR3 DNA sequence: TGTGCCAGCAGCCCGGGGATAGCGGGGCTTGAGACCCAGTACTTC. Amino acids: CASSPGIAGLETQYF.

In DNA form, the CDR3 reads TGTGCCAGCAGCTTACTGGCGGGGCTGTACAATGAGCAGTTCTTC. This gives the protein CASSLLAGLYNEQFF. The rearrangement links TRBV7-8 to TRBJ2-1; D perhaps matches TRBD2 (6 bases). This CDR3 comprises 15 residues. Trimming cost V 2 bases and J 4 bases, with 12 bases left between them. Per the germline V gene, CDR1 is SGHVS and CDR2 is FQNEAQ.

This clone was observed once. The chain combines TRBV4-2 with TRBJ1-6; 7 bases are shared with TRBD1. V lost 3 bases and J lost 7; bases outside the gene matches: 6. Germline CDR1 is LGHNA and CDR2 is YNFKEQ. CDR3 length: 15 amino acids. CDR3 nucleotides: TGTGCCAGCAGCCATGGACAGGAATACAATTCACCCCTCCACTTT. Amino acid sequence: CASSHGQEYNSPLHF.

V gene TRBV29-1 combines with J gene TRBJ2-3, with unresolved D. Trimming shortened V by 4 bases and J by 3 bases, and 14 bases separated the two germline ends. Germline CDR1 SQVTM, CDR2 ANQGSEA. This CDR3 contains 14 residues. In nucleotides, the CDR3 is TGCAGCGTTGCTCCCGGATCACCAACAGATACGCAGTATTTT. Translating gives CSVAPGSPTDTQYF.

The chain uses TRBV6-1 and TRBJ1-1; D is undetermined. CDR1 and CDR2 from the germline V gene are MNHNS and SASEGT. The CDR3 contains 14 residues. V was clipped by 7 bases and J by 1 base, with 13 bases between them. The CDR3 DNA is TGTGCCAGCAACTACTTGACAAGGAACACTGAAGCTTTCTTT. This translates into CASNYLTRNTEAFF.

This clone appeared a single time. V usage is TRBV4-1 and J usage is TRBJ1-1; 9 bases agree with TRBD1. The CDR3 is made up of 15 amino acids. The junction had 3 bases not matched to a gene; V was cut back by 4 bases and J by 0 bases. Germline lookup yields CDR1 MGHRA and CDR2 YSYEKL. CDR3 sequence reads: CASSPQGAMNTEAFF. The CDR3 nucleotides read TGCGCCAGCAGCCCACAGGGGGCGATGAACACTGAAGCTTTCTTT.

The chain links TRBV15 to TRBJ2-7; no definite D call. V was pared by 0 bases and J by 3 bases, with 6 bases between. This CDR3 has 13 residues. Germline-derived CDR1 and CDR2 are LNHNV and YYDKDF (reference sequence). CDR3 amino acids: CATSRDFGYEQYF. CDR3 in DNA: TGTGCCACCAGCAGAGATTTTGGCTACGAGCAGTACTTC.